These 23 T cell receptor beta chains originate from one sample sequenced in a study of T cell responses to AZD1222 COVID-19 vaccine. Method: immunoSEQ multiplex PCR; TCRdb's copy keeps in-frame clones and lacks some. The sample has 150,000 to 200,000 clones, 90% to 95% seen once; the top ten hold 0.7% to 0.9%. The material was peripheral blood, obtained on day 0 of AZD1222 vaccination. Source of these receptors: an adult in good health.

V and J are TRBV5-1 and TRBJ1-2; TRBD1 might be the D (6 bases). The V gene lost 2 bases and the J gene lost 8 bases, with 16 bases spanning the gap. CDR1 and CDR2 from the germline V gene are SGHRS and YFSETQ. This CDR3 region has 14 residues. The CDR3 reads CASSFTGALQGYTF. CDR3 DNA sequence: TGCGCCAGCAGCTTTACGGGGGCGCTTCAGGGCTACACCTTC.

This rearrangement joins TRBV30 to TRBJ1-1, with a weak D call TRBD1 (6 bases). CDR1 is GTSNPN, CDR2 SVGIG, per germline (reference sequence). V shed 2 bases and J shed 6 bases, with 13 bases lying between them. The CDR3 is 13 residues long. CDR3 bases: TGTGCCTGGAGTTCGGGGGCCGCTTCTGAAGCTTTCTTT. Encoded protein: CAWSSGAASEAFF.

The V call is TRBV7-9, the J call TRBJ1-2; TRBD1 is a possible D gene (6 bases). Germline assignment: CDR1 SEHNR and CDR2 FQNEAQ (reference sequence). This CDR3 has 14 amino acids. V lost 4 bases and J 5 bases, leaving 14 bases between the germline ends. The CDR3 sequence: CASSSDSARYGYTF. The CDR3 coding sequence is TGTGCCAGCAGCTCGGACAGTGCCCGATATGGCTACACCTTC.

The genes are TRBV12-3 or TRBV12-4 and TRBJ1-2; D unclear. The CDR3 covers 12 residues. The germline V and J ends were trimmed by 4 bases and 8 bases, with 11 bases remaining between them. CDR3 bases: TGTGCCAGCAGTTGGAATAGGGCGGGCTACACCTTC. Its protein product is CASSWNRAGYTF.

The rearrangement links TRBV2 to TRBJ2-2; no firm D call. Trimming removed 6 bases from V and 6 bases from J, with 8 bases in between. Per germline, CDR1 SNHLY and CDR2 FYNNEI. This CDR3 is 12 amino acids long. CDR3: CASRWASGELFF. The CDR3 DNA follows: TGTGCCAGCAGGTGGGCGTCCGGGGAGCTGTTTTTT.

The chain combines TRBV7-2 with TRBJ1-3; a weak D match, TRBD1 (6 bases). This CDR3 has 16 amino acids. Trimming removed 1 base from V and 2 bases from J, with 12 bases in between. Germline V gives CDR1 SGHTA, CDR2 FQGNSA. The DNA for the CDR3 is TGTGCCAGCAGCTTAGGTCTGGGGGCGACTGGAAACACCATATATTTT. This sequence encodes CASSLGLGATGNTIYF.

The chain uses TRBV9 and TRBJ1-2, with a possible D match to TRBD1 (5 bases). Trimming pared 2 bases from V and 4 bases from J, leaving 18 bases between. The CDR3 sequence is 16 residues long. Germline V gives CDR1 SGDLS, CDR2 YYNGEE. The CDR3 is CASSVAPSGGTYGYTF. CDR3 in DNA: TGTGCCAGCAGCGTCGCCCCCTCGGGGGGAACCTATGGCTACACCTTC.

The chain has TRBV7-9 and TRBJ1-1; possible D gene TRBD1, 5 bases. This CDR3 spans 13 amino acids. The V and J ends lost 4 bases and 1 base respectively, with 7 bases between them. From germline, CDR1 is SEHNR and CDR2 FQNEAQ (reference sequence). In DNA form, the CDR3 reads TGTGCCAGCAGCTCCACAGGGAACACTGAAGCTTTCTTT. Its translation is CASSSTGNTEAFF.

The chain recombines TRBV29-1 with TRBJ1-4; 7 nucleotides line up with TRBD1. Germline CDR1 and CDR2: SQVTM and ANQGSEA. V lost 7 bases and J lost 6; bases outside the gene matches: 8. This CDR3 comprises 13 residues. The CDR3 loop reads CSAMDRSDEKLFF. CDR3 DNA sequence: TGCAGCGCTATGGACAGGTCAGATGAAAAACTGTTTTTT.

The sample holds one count of this clone. The chain recombines TRBV6-5 with TRBJ1-1; weak D call: TRBD1 (5 bases). CDR1 is MNHEY, CDR2 SVGAGI, per germline. Trimming removed 0 bases from V and 3 bases from J, with 11 bases in between. CDR3 length equals 15 residues. The CDR3 DNA follows: TGTGCCAGCAGTTACTCCAACACGGGGGACACTGAAGCTTTCTTT. Its translation: CASSYSNTGDTEAFF.

The rearrangement joins TRBV30 to TRBJ1-4, with D unclear. With 4 bases removed from V and 8 bases from J, the gap between germline ends came to 17 bases. The length of the CDR3 is 14 residues. CDR1 is GTSNPN, CDR2 SVGIG, per germline (reference sequence). CDR3 amino acids: CAWNRGRFGEKLFF. CDR3 sequence (DNA): TGTGCCTGGAACCGAGGGAGGTTTGGCGAAAAACTGTTTTTT.

The gene calls are TRBV7-2 and TRBJ2-3, with 8 bases that match TRBD2. The CDR3 covers 16 residues. CDR1 and CDR2 from the germline V gene are SGHTA and FQGNSA. The junction had 13 bases not matched to a gene; V was cut back by 6 bases and J by 5 bases. DNA for the CDR3: TGTGCCAGCAGTCCAGGTAGCGGGGCGGGAGGAGATACGCAGTATTTT. This gives the protein CASSPGSGAGGDTQYF.

The rearrangement joins TRBV7-3 to TRBJ2-1; D gene uncertain. The CDR3 sequence is 13 residues long. The germline V and J ends were trimmed by 3 bases and 6 bases, with 9 bases remaining between them. CDR1 and CDR2 (germline): SGHTA, FQGTGA. Here the CDR3 reads CASSLYSGNEQFF. The CDR3 region has the DNA TGTGCCAGCAGCTTGTACAGTGGCAATGAGCAGTTCTTC.

The rearrangement joins TRBV3-1 (or the pseudogene TRBV3-2) to TRBJ1-2; D uncertain. The V end lost 0 bases, the J end lost 1 base, and 6 bases lay between the germline ends. CDR3 size: 14 residues. Germline CDR1 LGHDT, CDR2 YNNKEL (reference sequence). The CDR3 loop is CASSQDAYNYGYTF. DNA for the CDR3: TGTGCCAGCAGCCAAGACGCGTATAACTATGGCTACACCTTC.

CDR3 protein: CASSPGQGVNYGYTF. The CDR3 region has the DNA TGTGCCAGCTCACCTGGACAGGGGGTGAACTATGGCTACACCTTC. The chain is built from TRBV18 and TRBJ1-2; TRBD1 matches at 10 bases. The CDR3 has 15 amino acids. Germline V gene lookup returns CDR1 KGHSH and CDR2 LQKENI. Losses at the gene ends were 3 bases for V and 2 bases for J; bases not matched to a gene: 3.

The chain employs TRBV3-1 (or the pseudogene TRBV3-2) and TRBJ2-7; tentative D call: TRBD2 (5 bases). The V and J ends lost 2 bases and 3 bases respectively, with 11 bases between them. The CDR3 runs 14 residues. Germline assignment: CDR1 LGHDT and CDR2 YNNKEL (reference sequence). As DNA, the CDR3 is TGTGCCAGCAGCCAATTCGGACTCGGCTACGAGCAGTACTTC. Amino acids: CASSQFGLGYEQYF.

V and J are TRBV12-3 or TRBV12-4 and TRBJ1-3; no firm D call. V dropped 6 bases and J dropped 4 bases, with 10 bases sitting between them. This CDR3 region has 13 residues. The CDR3 DNA sequence: TGTGCCAGCAGCGCGATATGGGGAAACACCATATATTTT. It encodes CASSAIWGNTIYF.

The CDR3: CSVISATPSNEKLFF. The CDR3 DNA sequence: TGCAGCGTTATCTCGGCCACCCCGAGTAATGAAAAACTGTTTTTT. The chain couples TRBV29-1 to TRBJ1-4, with D hard to call. Trimming removed 5 bases at V and 4 bases at J, with 17 bases between. This CDR3 is built from 15 residues. Germline V gene sequence: CDR1 SQVTM, CDR2 ANQGSEA.

This chain connects TRBV3-1 (or the pseudogene TRBV3-2) to TRBJ2-2, with TRBD1 matching over 8 bases. Trimming removed 1 base from V and 5 bases from J; junction bases left unmatched: 6. Germline lookup yields CDR1 LGHDT and CDR2 YNNKEL (reference sequence). The CDR3 is 16 amino acids. CDR3 nucleotide sequence: TGTGCCAGCAGCCAAGGTCCCAGGGGGCGAACCGGGGAGCTGTTTTTT. Encoded protein: CASSQGPRGRTGELFF.

This chain joins TRBV3-1 (or the pseudogene TRBV3-2) and TRBJ2-1; 9 positions match TRBD2. Germline values: CDR1 LGHDT, CDR2 YNNKEL (reference sequence). Trimming removed 0 bases from V and 7 bases from J; junction bases left unmatched: 4. The CDR3 length is 15 residues. CDR3 residues: CASSQDRGGANEQFF. In nucleotides, the CDR3 is TGTGCCAGCAGCCAAGACCGCGGGGGGGCAAATGAGCAGTTCTTC.

The DNA for the CDR3 is TGCGCCAGCAGCTCGGCGACAGGGGTAATTGAAGCTTTCTTT. Translated, it gives CASSSATGVIEAFF. This rearrangement joins TRBV5-1 to TRBJ1-1, with 8 nucleotides matching TRBD1. Germline values: CDR1 SGHRS, CDR2 YFSETQ. After removal of 3 bases from V and 7 bases from J, the junction contained 8 bases not matched to a gene. The length of the CDR3 is 14 residues.

V and J are TRBV6-5 and TRBJ1-6; 8 nucleotides agree with TRBD1. V gave up 0 bases and J gave up 9 bases; unmatched junction bases: 4. The V gene's germline CDR1 is MNHEY and CDR2 SVGAGI. This CDR3 has 15 amino acids. CDR3 in amino acids: CASSYSGQGFSPLHF. Here the CDR3 DNA reads TGTGCCAGCAGTTACTCAGGACAGGGTTTTTCACCCCTCCACTTT.

The V and J genes are TRBV6-5 and TRBJ2-2; no clear D gene. Trimming cost V 7 bases and J 1 base, with 13 bases left between them. The germline V gene encodes CDR1 MNHEY and CDR2 SVGAGI. The CDR3 sequence is 15 residues long. Here the CDR3 DNA reads TGTGCCAGCACCGATAACGGAAAGAACACCGGGGAGCTGTTTTTT. Translation gives CASTDNGKNTGELFF.